This T cell receptor (beta chain) appears in the sequencing data of a study of response to subunit inactivated influenza vaccine. CDR3 length equals 17 residues. The V segment lost 0 bases and the J segment 8 bases; nucleotides outside the gene matches: 11. Germline V gives CDR1 SGHRS, CDR2 YFSETQ. TCRdb re-called the RT-PCR reads through MiXCR, storing one row per CDR3 protein. The profile covers fewer than 700,000 distinct CDR3 sequences, with 10% to 15% appearing a single time and around 14% taken by the ten largest. Study observations and caveats: Authors proposed each seasonal influenza vaccination draws in few new T cells.

As for this clonotype: Its antigen is still unknown.

Sample: PBMCs from blood, taken about 40 days after vaccination. The gene calls are TRBV5-1 and TRBJ2-4; the match to TRBD2 covers 10 bases. The receptor was derived from a man aged 45 to 65 who received an inactivated influenza vaccine. CDR3 nucleotide sequence: TGCGCCAGCAGCTTGGTGGGCCAGCGGGGGGGCCGAGACATTCAGTACTTC. It codes for CASSLVGQRGGRDIQYF.